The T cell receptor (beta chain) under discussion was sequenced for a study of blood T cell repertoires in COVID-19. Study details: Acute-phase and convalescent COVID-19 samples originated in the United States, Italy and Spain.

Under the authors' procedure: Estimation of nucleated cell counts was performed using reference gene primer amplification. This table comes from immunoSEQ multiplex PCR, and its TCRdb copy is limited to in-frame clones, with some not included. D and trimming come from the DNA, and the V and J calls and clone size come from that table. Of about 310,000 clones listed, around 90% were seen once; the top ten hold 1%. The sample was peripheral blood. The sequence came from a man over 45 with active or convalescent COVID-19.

Here the CDR3 reads CASSPGTPGDTEAFF. The CDR3 nucleotides are TGTGCCAGCTCACCAGGGACTCCGGGGGACACTGAAGCTTTCTTT. V gene TRBV18 combines with J gene TRBJ1-1; TRBD1 is a possible D gene (5 bases). Per germline, CDR1 KGHSH and CDR2 LQKENI. There are 15 residues in the CDR3. The germline V and J ends were trimmed by 2 bases and 3 bases, with 13 bases remaining between them.